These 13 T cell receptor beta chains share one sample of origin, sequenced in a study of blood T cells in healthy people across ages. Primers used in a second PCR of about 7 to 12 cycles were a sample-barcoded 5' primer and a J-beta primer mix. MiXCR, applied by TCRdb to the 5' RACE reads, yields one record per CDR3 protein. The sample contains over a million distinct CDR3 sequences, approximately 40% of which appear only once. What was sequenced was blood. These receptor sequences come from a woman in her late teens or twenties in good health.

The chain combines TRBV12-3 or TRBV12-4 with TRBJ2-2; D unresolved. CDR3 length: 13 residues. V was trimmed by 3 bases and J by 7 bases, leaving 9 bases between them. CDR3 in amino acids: CASSFRFGGELFF. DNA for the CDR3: TGTGCCAGCAGTTTCCGTTTTGGCGGGGAGCTGTTTTTT.

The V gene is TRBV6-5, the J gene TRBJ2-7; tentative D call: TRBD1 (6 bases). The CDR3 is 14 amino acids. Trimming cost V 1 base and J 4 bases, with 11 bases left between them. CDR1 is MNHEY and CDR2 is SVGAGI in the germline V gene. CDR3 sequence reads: CASSYYREEYEQYF. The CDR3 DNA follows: TGTGCCAGCAGTTACTACAGGGAAGAGTACGAGCAGTACTTC.

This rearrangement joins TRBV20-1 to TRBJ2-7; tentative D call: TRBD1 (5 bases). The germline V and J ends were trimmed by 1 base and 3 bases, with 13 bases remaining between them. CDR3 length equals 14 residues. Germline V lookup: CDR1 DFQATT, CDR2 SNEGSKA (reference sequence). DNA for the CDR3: TGCAGTGCTAGAGGGCGACAGAACCGCTACGAGCAGTACTTC. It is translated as CSARGRQNRYEQYF.

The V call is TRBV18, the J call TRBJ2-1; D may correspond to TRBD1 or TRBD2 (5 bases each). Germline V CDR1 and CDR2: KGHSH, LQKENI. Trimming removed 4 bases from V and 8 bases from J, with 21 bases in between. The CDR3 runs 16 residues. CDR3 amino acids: CASSLRRTVLGDEQFF. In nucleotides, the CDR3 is TGTGCCAGCTCACTTAGACGGACCGTCTTGGGGGATGAGCAGTTCTTC. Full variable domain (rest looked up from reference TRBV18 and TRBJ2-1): NAGVMQNPRHLVRRRGQEARLRCSPMKGHSHVYWYRQLPEEGLKFMVYLQKENIIDESGMPKERFSAEFPKEGPSILRIQQVVRGDSAAYFCASSLRRTVLGDEQFFGPGTRLTVL.

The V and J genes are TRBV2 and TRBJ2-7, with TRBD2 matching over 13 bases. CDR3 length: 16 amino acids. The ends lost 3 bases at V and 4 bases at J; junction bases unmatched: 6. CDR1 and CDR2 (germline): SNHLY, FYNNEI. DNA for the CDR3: TGTGCCAGCAGTGACCCGACTAGCGGGAGGCTATACGAGCAGTACTTC. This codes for CASSDPTSGRLYEQYF.

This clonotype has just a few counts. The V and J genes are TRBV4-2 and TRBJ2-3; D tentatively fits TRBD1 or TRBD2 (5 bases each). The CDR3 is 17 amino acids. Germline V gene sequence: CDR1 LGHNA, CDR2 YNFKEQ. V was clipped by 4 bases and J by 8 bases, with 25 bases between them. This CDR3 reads CASSPETLDTGEGTQYF. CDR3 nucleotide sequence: TGTGCCAGCAGCCCAGAGACTCTGGACACGGGCGAGGGTACGCAGTATTTT.

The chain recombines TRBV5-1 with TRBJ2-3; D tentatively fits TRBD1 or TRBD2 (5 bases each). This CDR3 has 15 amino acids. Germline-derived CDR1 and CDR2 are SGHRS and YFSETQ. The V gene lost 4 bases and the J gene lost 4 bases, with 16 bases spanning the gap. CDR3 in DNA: TGCGCCAGCAGCCCGGGGCTCCAGCATGCAGATACGCAGTATTTT. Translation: CASSPGLQHADTQYF.

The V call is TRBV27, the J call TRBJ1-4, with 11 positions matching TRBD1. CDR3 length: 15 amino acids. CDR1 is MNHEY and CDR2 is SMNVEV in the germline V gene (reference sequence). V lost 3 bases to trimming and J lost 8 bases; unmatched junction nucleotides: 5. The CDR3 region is CASSFPGQGGEKLFF. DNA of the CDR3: TGTGCCAGCAGTTTCCCGGGACAGGGGGGAGAAAAACTGTTTTTT.

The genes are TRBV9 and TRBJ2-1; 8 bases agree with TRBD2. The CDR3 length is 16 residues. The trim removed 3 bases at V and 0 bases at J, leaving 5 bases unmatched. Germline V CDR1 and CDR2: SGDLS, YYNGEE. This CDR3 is CASSGSGASSYNEQFF. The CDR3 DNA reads TGTGCCAGCAGCGGTAGCGGGGCGAGCTCCTACAATGAGCAGTTCTTC.

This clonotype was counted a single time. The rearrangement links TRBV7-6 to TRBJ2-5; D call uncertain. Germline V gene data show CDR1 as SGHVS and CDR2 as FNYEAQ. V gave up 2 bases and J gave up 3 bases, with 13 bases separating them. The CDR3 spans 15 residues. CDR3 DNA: TGTGCCAGCAGCTTACGGACGGTAGGGAAAGAGACCCAGTACTTC. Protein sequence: CASSLRTVGKETQYF.

The CDR3 sequence: CASSPSDRGLTVNTEAFF. CDR3 DNA: TGTGCCAGCAGCCCGTCCGACAGGGGGCTGACGGTGAACACTGAAGCTTTCTTT. This chain links TRBV7-9 with TRBJ1-1; 10 bases are shared with TRBD1. Looked up from germline, CDR1 is SEHNR and CDR2 is FQNEAQ (reference sequence). Trimming cost V 5 bases and J 0 bases; bases outside gene matches: 12. The CDR3 extends over 18 amino acids.

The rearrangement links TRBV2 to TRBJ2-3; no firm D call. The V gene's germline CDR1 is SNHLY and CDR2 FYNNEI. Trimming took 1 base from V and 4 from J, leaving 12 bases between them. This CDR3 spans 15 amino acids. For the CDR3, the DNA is TGTGCCAGCAGTGAAGGACCGATTGGCCCAGATACGCAGTATTTT. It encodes CASSEGPIGPDTQYF.

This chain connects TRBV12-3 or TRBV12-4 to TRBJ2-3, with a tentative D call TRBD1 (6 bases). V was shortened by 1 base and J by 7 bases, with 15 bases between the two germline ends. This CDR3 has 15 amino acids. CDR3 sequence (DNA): TGTGCCAGCAGTTTAGGGGGCCAGAGGGGGAATACGCAGTATTTT. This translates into CASSLGGQRGNTQYF.